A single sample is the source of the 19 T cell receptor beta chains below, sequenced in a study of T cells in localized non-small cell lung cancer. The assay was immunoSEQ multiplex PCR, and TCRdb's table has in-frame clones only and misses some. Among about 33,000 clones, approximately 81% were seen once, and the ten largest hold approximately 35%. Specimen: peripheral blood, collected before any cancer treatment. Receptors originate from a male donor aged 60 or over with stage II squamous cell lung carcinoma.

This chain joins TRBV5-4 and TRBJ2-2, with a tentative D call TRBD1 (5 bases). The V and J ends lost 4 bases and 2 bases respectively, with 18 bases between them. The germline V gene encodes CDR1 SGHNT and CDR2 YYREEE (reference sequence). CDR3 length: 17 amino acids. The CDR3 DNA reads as TGTGCCAGCAGCCCCCCCTCGTGGCAGGGAAACACCGGGGAGCTGTTTTTT. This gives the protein CASSPPSWQGNTGELFF.

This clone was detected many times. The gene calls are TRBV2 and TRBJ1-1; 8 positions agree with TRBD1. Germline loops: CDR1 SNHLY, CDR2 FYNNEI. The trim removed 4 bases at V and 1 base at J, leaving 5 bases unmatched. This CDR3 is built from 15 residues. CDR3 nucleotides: TGTGCCAGCAGTGCTCAGGGGGCGGAGAACACTGAAGCTTTCTTT. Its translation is CASSAQGAENTEAFF.

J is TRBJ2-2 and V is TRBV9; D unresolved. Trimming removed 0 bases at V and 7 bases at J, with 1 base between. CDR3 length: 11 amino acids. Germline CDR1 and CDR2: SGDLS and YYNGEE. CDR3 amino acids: CASSVDGELFF. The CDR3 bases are TGTGCCAGCAGCGTAGACGGGGAGCTGTTTTTT.

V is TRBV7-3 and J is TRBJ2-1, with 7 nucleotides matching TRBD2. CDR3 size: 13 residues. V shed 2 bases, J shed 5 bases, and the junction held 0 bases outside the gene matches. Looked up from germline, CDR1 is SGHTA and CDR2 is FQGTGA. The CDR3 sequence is CASSLAGDNEQFF. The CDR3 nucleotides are TGTGCCAGCAGCTTAGCGGGGGACAATGAGCAGTTCTTC. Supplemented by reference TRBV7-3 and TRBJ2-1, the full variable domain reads GAGVSQTPSNKVTEKGKYVELRCDPISGHTALYWYRQSLGQGPEFLIYFQGTGAADDSGLPNDRFFAVRPEGSVSTLKIQRTERGDSAVYLCASSLAGDNEQFFGPGTRLTVL.

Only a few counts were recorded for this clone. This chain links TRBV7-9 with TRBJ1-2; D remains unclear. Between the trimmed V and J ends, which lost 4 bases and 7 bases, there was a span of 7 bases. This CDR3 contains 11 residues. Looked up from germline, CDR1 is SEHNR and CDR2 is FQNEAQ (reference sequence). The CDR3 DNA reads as TGTGCCAGCAGCTCCGACATTGGCTACACCTTC. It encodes CASSSDIGYTF.

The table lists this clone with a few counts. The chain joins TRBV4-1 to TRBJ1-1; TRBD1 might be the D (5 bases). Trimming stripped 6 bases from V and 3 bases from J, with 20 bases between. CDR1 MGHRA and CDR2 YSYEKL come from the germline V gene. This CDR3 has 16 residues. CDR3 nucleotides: TGCGCCAGCAGGGGGGGGAGGGACCCAGCGGACACTGAAGCTTTCTTT. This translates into CASRGGRDPADTEAFF.

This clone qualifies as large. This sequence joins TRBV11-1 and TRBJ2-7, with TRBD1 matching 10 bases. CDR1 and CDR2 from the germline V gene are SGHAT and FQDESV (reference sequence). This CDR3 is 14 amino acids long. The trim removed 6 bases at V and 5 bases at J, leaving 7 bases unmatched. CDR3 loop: CASRSGTGDNEQYF. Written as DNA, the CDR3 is TGTGCCAGCAGGTCCGGGACAGGGGACAACGAGCAGTACTTC. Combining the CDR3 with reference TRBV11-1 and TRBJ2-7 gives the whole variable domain EAEVAQSPRYKITEKSQAVAFWCDPISGHATLYWYRQILGQGPELLVQFQDESVVDDSQLPKDRFSAERLKGVDSTLKIQPAELGDSAMYLCASRSGTGDNEQYFGPGTRLTVT.

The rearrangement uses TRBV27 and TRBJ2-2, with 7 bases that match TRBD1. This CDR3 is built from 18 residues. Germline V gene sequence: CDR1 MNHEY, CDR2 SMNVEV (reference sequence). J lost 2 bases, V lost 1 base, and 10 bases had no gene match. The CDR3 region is CASSLLTGPPVNTGELFF. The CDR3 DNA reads TGTGCCAGCAGTTTATTGACAGGGCCGCCAGTCAACACCGGGGAGCTGTTTTTT.

The CDR3 region has the DNA TGTGCCTGGAGTCCCCTAGCGGGAGGACAGACCCAGTACTTC. Protein sequence: CAWSPLAGGQTQYF. The chain combines TRBV30 with TRBJ2-5; 11 positions match TRBD2. Per the germline V gene, CDR1 is GTSNPN and CDR2 is SVGIG (reference sequence). The CDR3 sequence is 14 residues long. V lost 2 bases, J lost 6 bases, and 5 bases stayed unmatched.

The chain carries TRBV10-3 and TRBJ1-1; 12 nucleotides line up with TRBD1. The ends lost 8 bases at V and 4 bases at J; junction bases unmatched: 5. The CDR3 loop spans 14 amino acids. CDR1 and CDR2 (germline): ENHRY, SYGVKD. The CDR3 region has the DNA TGTGCCATCGGGGACAGGGGGCTAGTCACTGAAGCTTTCTTT. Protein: CAIGDRGLVTEAFF.

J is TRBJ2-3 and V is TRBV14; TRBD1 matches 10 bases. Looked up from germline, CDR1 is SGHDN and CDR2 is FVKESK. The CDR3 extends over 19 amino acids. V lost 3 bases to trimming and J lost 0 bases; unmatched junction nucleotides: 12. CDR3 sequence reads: CASSQPLTPGQGSTDTQYF. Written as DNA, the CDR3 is TGTGCCAGCAGCCAGCCGCTCACGCCGGGACAGGGGAGCACAGATACGCAGTATTTT.

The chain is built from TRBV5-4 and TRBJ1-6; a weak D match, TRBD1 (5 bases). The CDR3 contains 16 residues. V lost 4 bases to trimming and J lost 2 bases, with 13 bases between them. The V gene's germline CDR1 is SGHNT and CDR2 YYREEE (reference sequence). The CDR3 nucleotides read TGTGCCAGCAGCCATTCCGGGGGAACCTATAATTCACCCCTCCACTTT. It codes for CASSHSGGTYNSPLHF.

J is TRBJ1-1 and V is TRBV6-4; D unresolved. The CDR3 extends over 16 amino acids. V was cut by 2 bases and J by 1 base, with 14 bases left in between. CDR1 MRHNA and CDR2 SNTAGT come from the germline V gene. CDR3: CASSDPRLDRNTEAFF. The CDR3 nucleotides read TGTGCCAGCAGTGACCCAAGACTGGACCGGAACACTGAAGCTTTCTTT.

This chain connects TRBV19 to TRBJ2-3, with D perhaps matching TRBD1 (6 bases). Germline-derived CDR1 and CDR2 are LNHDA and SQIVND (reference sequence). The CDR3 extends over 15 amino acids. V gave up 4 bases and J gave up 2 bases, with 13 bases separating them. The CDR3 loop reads CASSNRAGITDTQYF. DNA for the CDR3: TGTGCCAGTAGTAACAGGGCCGGGATCACAGATACGCAGTATTTT.

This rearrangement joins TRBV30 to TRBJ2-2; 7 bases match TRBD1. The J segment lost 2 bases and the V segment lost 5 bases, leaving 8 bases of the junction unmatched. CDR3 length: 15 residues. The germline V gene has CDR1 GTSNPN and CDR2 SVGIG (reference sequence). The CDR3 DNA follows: TGTGCCTGGGAGGTTGGGACAGTTAACACCGGGGAGCTGTTTTTT. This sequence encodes CAWEVGTVNTGELFF.

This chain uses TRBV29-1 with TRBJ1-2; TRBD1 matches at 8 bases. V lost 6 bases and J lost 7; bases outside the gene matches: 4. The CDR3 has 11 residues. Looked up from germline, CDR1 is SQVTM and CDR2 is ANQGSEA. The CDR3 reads CSVAGGGGYTF. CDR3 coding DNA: TGCAGCGTGGCAGGGGGCGGTGGCTACACCTTC.

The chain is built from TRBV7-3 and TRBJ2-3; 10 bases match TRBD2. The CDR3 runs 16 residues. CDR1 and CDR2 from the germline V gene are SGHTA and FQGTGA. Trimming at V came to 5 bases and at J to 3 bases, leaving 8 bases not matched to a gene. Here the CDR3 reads CASSPAASGRTDTQYF. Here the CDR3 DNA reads TGTGCCAGCAGCCCCGCGGCTAGCGGGAGAACAGATACGCAGTATTTT.

The CDR3: CASSSAWAVEAFF. For the CDR3, the DNA is TGCGCCAGCAGCTCGGCATGGGCTGTTGAAGCTTTCTTT. This chain connects TRBV5-1 to TRBJ1-1; D is unclear. Trimming cost V 3 bases and J 7 bases, with 13 bases left between them. The CDR3 covers 13 residues. Germline CDR1 SGHRS, CDR2 YFSETQ.

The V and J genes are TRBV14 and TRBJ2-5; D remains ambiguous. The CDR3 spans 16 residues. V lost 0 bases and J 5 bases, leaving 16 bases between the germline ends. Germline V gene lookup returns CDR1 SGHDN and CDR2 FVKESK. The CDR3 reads CASSQDHSFLGETQYF. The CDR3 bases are TGTGCCAGCAGCCAAGATCACAGCTTCTTGGGGGAGACCCAGTACTTC.